This TCR beta chain comes out of a study of shared clonotypes between healthy human individuals. Study-level results: The diversity represented, both genetic and in exposure history, was limited by few donors.

In regard to this clone: Its specificity is unknown.

The naive CD8 population came from CD45RO-negative cells selected for CCR7, without terminally differentiated effector memory CD45RA+ cells. Trimming cost V 1 base and J 2 bases, with 6 bases left between them. CDR1 LNHNV and CDR2 YYDKDF come from the germline V gene (reference sequence). The CDR3 extends over 13 amino acids. At deep level, the assay was performed. Sequenced by immunoSEQ multiplex PCR; TCRdb stores in-frame clones only, minus some. The data show about 2,100,000 clones, roughly 91% seen once. Sequencing input: naive CD8+ T cells from PBMCs. This chain uses TRBV15 with TRBJ2-7; no clear D gene. The sequence was collected from a man between 18 and 35 years old in good health. Some clones in this sample may be carry-over from other donors' samples. CDR3 nucleotides: TGTGCCACCAGCAGAGGGCTTCCCTACGAGCAGTACTTC. Amino acids: CATSRGLPYEQYF.